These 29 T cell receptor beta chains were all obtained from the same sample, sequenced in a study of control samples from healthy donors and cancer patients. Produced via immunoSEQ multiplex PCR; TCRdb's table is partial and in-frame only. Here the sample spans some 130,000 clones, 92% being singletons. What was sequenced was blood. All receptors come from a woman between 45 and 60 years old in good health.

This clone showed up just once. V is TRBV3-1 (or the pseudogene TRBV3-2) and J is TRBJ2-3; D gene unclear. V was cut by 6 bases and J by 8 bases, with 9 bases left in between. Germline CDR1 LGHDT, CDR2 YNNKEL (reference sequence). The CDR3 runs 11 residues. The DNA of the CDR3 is TGTGCCAGCAGTCTTGGTAGTACGCAGTATTTT. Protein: CASSLGSTQYF.

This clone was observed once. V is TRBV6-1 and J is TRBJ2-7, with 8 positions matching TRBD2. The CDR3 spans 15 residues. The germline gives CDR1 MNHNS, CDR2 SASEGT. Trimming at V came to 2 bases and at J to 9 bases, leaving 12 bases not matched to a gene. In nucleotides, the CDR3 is TGTGCCAGCAGTGAAATGGCGGGGGGTCACCGGTGGCAGTACTTC. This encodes CASSEMAGGHRWQYF.

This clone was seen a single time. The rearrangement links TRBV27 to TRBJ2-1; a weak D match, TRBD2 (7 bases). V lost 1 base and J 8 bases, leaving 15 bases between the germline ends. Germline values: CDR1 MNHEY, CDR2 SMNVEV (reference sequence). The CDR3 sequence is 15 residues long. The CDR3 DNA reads TGTGCCAGCAGTTTATTTGGGGGGGGGCCCGATGAGCAGTTCTTC. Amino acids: CASSLFGGGPDEQFF.

For the CDR3, the DNA is TGTGCCAGCAGTCGAAGGACAGGGGGGGAGCTGTTTTTT. This sequence encodes CASSRRTGGELFF. V is TRBV27 and J is TRBJ2-2, with 8 bases identical to TRBD1. Germline V lookup: CDR1 MNHEY, CDR2 SMNVEV (reference sequence). CDR3 size: 13 residues. V lost 5 bases, J lost 8 bases, and 4 bases stayed unmatched.

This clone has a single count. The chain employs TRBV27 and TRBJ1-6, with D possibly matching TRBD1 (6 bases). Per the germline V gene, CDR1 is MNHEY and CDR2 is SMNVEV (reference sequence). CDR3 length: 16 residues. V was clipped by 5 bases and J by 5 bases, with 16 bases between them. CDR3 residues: CASSLPSGEDNSPLHF. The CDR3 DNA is TGTGCCAGCAGTCTTCCTTCAGGGGAAGATAATTCACCCCTCCACTTT.

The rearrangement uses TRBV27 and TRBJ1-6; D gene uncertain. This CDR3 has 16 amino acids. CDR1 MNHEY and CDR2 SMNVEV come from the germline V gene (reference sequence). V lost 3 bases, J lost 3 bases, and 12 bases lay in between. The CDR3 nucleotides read TGTGCCAGCAGTTTGTCTTCCCTCAACTATAATTCACCCCTCCACTTT. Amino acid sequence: CASSLSSLNYNSPLHF.

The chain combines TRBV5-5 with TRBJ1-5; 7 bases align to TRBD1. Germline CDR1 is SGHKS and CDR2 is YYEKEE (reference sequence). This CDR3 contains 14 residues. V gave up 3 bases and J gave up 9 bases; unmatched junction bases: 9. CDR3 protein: CASSSGQTWGPQHF. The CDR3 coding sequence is TGTGCCAGCAGCTCGGGACAGACTTGGGGGCCCCAGCATTTT.

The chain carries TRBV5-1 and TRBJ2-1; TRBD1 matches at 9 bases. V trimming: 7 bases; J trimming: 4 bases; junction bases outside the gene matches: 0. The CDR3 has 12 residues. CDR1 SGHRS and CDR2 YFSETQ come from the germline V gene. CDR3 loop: CASGQGYNEQFF. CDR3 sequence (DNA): TGCGCCAGCGGACAGGGGTACAATGAGCAGTTCTTC.

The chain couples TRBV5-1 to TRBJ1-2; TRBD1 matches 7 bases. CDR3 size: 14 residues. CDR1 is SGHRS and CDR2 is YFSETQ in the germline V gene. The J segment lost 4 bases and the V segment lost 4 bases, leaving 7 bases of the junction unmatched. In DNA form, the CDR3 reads TGCGCCAGCAGCGAGGGGGCGCATGGCTATGGCTACACCTTC. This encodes CASSEGAHGYGYTF.

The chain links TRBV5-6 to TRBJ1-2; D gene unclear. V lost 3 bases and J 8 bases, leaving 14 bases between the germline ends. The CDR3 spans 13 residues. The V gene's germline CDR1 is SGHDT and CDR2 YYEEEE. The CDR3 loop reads CASSSGPPRGYTF. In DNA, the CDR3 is TGTGCCAGCAGCTCCGGGCCCCCCCGGGGCTACACCTTC.

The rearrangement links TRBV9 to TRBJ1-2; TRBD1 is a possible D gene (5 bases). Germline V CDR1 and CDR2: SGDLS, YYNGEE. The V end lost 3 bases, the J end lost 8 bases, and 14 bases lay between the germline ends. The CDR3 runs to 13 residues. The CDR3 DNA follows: TGTGCCAGCAGCGACCGGGACGGAGGGGGCTACACCTTC. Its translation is CASSDRDGGGYTF.

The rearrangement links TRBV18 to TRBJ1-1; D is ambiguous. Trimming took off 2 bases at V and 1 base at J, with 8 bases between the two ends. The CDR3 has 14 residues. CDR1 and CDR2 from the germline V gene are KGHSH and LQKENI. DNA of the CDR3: TGTGCCAGCTCACCAAGTGAGGGGAACACTGAAGCTTTCTTT. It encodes CASSPSEGNTEAFF. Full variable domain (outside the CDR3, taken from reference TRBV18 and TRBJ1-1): NAGVMQNPRHLVRRRGQEARLRCSPMKGHSHVYWYRQLPEEGLKFMVYLQKENIIDESGMPKERFSAEFPKEGPSILRIQQVVRGDSAAYFCASSPSEGNTEAFFGQGTRLTVV.

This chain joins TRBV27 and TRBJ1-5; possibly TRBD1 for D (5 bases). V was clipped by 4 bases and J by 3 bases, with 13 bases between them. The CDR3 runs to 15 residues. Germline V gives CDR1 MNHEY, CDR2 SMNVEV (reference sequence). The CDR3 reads CASSSGVGVNQPQHF. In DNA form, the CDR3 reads TGTGCCAGCAGTTCGGGGGTAGGAGTCAATCAGCCCCAGCATTTT.

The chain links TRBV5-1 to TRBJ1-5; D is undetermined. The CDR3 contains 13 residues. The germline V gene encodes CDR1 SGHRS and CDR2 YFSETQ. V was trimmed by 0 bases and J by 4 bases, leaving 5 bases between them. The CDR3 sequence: CASSLGQNQPQHF. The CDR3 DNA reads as TGCGCCAGCAGCTTGGGACAAAATCAGCCCCAGCATTTT.

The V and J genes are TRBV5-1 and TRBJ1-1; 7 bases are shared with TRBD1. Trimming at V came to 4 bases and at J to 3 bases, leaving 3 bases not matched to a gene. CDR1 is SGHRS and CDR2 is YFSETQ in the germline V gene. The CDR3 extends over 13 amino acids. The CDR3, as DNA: TGCGCCAGCAGCCTCACAGGGGACACTGAAGCTTTCTTT. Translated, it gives CASSLTGDTEAFF.

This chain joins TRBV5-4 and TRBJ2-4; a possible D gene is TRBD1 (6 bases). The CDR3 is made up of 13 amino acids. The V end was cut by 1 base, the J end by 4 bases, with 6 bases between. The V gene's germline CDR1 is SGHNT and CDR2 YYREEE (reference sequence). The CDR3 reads CASSLTGKNIQYF. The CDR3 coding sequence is TGTGCCAGCAGCTTGACAGGGAAAAACATTCAGTACTTC.

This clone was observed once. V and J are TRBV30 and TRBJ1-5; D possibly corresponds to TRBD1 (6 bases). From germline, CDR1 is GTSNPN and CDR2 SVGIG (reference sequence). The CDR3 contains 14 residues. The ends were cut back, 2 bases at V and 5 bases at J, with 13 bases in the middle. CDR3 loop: CAWSRGARDQPQHF. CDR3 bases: TGTGCCTGGAGTCGGGGGGCGCGGGATCAGCCCCAGCATTTT. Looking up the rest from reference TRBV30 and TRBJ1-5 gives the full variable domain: SQTIHQWPATLVQPVGSPLSLECTVEGTSNPNLYWYRQAAGRGLQLLFYSVGIGQISSEVPQNLSASRPQDRQFILSSKKLLLSDSGFYLCAWSRGARDQPQHFGDGTRLSIL.

The CDR3 coding sequence is TGTGCCTGGAGTGATGCAAGAACTAATGAAAAACTGTTTTTT. It specifies CAWSDARTNEKLFF. The rearrangement uses TRBV30 and TRBJ1-4; D unresolved. This CDR3 has 14 amino acids. The V end lost 1 base, the J end lost 1 base, and 7 bases lay between the germline ends. Looked up from germline, CDR1 is GTSNPN and CDR2 is SVGIG (reference sequence).

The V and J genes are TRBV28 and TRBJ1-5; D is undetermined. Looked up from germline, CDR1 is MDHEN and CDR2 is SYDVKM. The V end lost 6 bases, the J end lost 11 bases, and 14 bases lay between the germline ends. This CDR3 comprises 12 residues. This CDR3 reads CASRRGWEAQHF. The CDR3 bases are TGTGCCAGCAGGCGTGGGTGGGAAGCCCAGCATTTT.

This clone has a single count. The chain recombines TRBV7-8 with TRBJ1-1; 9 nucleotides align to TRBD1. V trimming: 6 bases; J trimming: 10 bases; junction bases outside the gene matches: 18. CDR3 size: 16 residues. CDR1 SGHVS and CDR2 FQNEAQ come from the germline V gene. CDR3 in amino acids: CASRDPGTGIGSRAFF. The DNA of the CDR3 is TGTGCCAGCAGGGACCCCGGGACAGGGATCGGAAGTAGAGCTTTCTTT.

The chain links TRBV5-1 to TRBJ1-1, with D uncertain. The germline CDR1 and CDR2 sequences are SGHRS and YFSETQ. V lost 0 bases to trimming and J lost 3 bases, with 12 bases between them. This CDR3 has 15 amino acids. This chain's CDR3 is CASSLGGNRYTEAFF. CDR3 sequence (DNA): TGCGCCAGCAGCTTGGGGGGTAATAGGTACACTGAAGCTTTCTTT.

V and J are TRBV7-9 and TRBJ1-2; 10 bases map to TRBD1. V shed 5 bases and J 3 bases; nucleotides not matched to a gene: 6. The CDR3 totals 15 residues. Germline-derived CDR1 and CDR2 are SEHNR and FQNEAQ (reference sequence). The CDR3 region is CASSRSGTGDYGYTF. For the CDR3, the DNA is TGTGCCAGCAGCCGATCGGGGACAGGGGACTATGGCTACACCTTC.

CDR3 sequence reads: CASSLQGSGQPQHF. CDR3 DNA sequence: TGTGCCAGCAGCCTACAGGGGTCCGGACAGCCCCAGCATTTT. The rearrangement links TRBV11-2 to TRBJ1-5, with 7 nucleotides matching TRBD1. The junction had 8 bases not matched to a gene; V was cut back by 5 bases and J by 7 bases. CDR1 and CDR2 (germline): SGHAT, FQNNGV. This CDR3 is built from 14 residues. The complete variable domain, with remaining parts taken from reference TRBV11-2 and TRBJ1-5, reads EAGVAQSPRYKIIEKRQSVAFWCNPISGHATLYWYQQILGQGPKLLIQFQNNGVVDDSQLPKDRFSAERLKGVDSTLKIQPAKLEDSAVYLCASSLQGSGQPQHFGDGTRLSIL.

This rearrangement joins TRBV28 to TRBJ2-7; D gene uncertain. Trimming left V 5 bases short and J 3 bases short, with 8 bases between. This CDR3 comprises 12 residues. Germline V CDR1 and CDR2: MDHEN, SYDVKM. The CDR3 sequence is CASSPWGYEQYF. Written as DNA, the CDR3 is TGTGCCAGCAGTCCTTGGGGCTACGAGCAGTACTTC.

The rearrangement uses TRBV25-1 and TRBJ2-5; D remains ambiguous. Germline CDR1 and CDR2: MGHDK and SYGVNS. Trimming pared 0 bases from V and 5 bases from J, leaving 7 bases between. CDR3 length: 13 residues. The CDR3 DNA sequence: TGTGCCAGCAGTGAATACTACGGGGAGACCCAGTACTTC. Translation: CASSEYYGETQYF.

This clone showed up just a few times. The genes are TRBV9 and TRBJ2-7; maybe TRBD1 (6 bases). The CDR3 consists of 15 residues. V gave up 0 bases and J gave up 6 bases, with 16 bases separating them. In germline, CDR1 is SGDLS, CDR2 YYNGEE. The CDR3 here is CASSVGQPQGSEQYF. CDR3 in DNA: TGTGCCAGCAGCGTAGGACAGCCCCAGGGGTCCGAGCAGTACTTC.

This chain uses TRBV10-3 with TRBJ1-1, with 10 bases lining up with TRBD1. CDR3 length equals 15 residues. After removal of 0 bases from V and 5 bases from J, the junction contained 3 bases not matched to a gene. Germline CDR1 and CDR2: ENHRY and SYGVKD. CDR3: CAISESRTGGTEAFF. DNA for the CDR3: TGTGCCATCAGTGAGTCAAGGACAGGGGGAACTGAAGCTTTCTTT.

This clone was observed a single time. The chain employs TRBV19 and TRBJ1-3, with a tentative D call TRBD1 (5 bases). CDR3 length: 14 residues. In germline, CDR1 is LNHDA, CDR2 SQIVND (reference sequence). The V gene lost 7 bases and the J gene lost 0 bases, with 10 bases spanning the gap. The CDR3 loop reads CASTSGGSGNTIYF. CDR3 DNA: TGTGCCAGTACCTCCGGGGGCTCTGGAAACACCATATATTTT.

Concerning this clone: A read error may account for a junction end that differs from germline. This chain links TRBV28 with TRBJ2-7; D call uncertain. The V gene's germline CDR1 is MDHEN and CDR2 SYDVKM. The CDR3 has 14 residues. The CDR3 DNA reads TGTGCCAGCAGTTTAGTTTACGTCTCCAACGAGCAGTACTTC. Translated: CASSLVYVSNEQYF.